Each of the 12 T cell receptor beta chains below was sequenced from the same sample in a study of T cell changes during pregnancy in multiple sclerosis. Sequencing used immunoSEQ multiplex PCR; TCRdb keeps in-frame clones, though not all of them. The sample includes tens of thousands of clones, approximately 91% of them seen just once. The sample in question was peripheral blood, obtained in the second trimester of pregnancy. The source of these receptors is a female donor with multiple sclerosis, enrolled in a pregnancy study.

This CDR3 reads CASSQGQGVYEQYF. The CDR3, as DNA: TGTGCCAGCTCACAGGGACAGGGGGTATACGAGCAGTACTTC. The gene calls are TRBV18 and TRBJ2-7, with TRBD1 matching 11 bases. The CDR3 contains 14 residues. Looked up from germline, CDR1 is KGHSH and CDR2 is LQKENI. With 4 bases clipped from V and 4 bases from J, the junction kept 3 bases outside the gene matches.

CDR3 DNA: TGTGCCAGCAGTGTCTCTGAGACAGCTGAGGATGGCTACACCTTC. Amino acid sequence: CASSVSETAEDGYTF. The chain joins TRBV2 to TRBJ1-2; a weak D match, TRBD1 (5 bases). Per germline, CDR1 SNHLY and CDR2 FYNNEI. Trimming pared 4 bases from V and 6 bases from J, leaving 18 bases between. The CDR3 runs 15 residues.

Notes on this clone: This likely comes from a read error, as the CDR3 has no conserved phenylalanine or tryptophan at its end. It is unclear where the CDR3 begins or ends on the DNA, so no DNA is shown, and the CDR3 is as TCRdb lists it. This chain connects TRBV5-8 to TRBJ1-1; the table's TRBD1 call for D was not verified on the DNA. Per the germline V gene, CDR1 is SGHTS and CDR2 is YDEGEE. The CDR3 is 13 residues long, counting both termini. The CDR3 loop is CASSYGTVLSILG.

The chain has TRBV5-1 and TRBJ2-7; 7 bases agree with TRBD2. In germline, CDR1 is SGHRS, CDR2 YFSETQ. This CDR3 comprises 15 residues. Unmatched junction bases numbered 10, after V lost 5 bases and J lost 2 bases. The CDR3 loop is CASRNSGSGAYEQYF. The CDR3 DNA reads as TGCGCCAGCAGAAATTCCGGGAGCGGGGCCTACGAGCAGTACTTC. Based on the CDR3 plus reference TRBV5-1 and TRBJ2-7, the full variable domain is KAGVTQTPRYLIKTRGQQVTLSCSPISGHRSVSWYQQTPGQGLQFLFEYFSETQRNKGNFPGRFSGRQFSNSRSEMNVSTLELGDSALYLCASRNSGSGAYEQYFGPGTRLTVT.

The CDR3 nucleotides are TGTGCCAGCTGGGGACAGGACCAAGAGACCCAGTACTTC. It yields the protein CASWGQDQETQYF. The chain employs TRBV2 and TRBJ2-5, with 8 bases identical to TRBD1. The J segment lost 0 bases and the V segment lost 8 bases, leaving 2 bases of the junction unmatched. The CDR3 totals 13 residues. Looked up from germline, CDR1 is SNHLY and CDR2 is FYNNEI.

To note about this clone: Other DNA sequences in this specimen translate into the identical CDR3. V gene TRBV27 combines with J gene TRBJ1-1, with D hard to call. The germline V and J ends were trimmed by 2 bases and 5 bases, with 12 bases remaining between them. CDR1 is MNHEY, CDR2 SMNVEV, per germline (reference sequence). This CDR3 is 14 amino acids long. As DNA, the CDR3 is TGTGCCAGCAGTTTAGCCGGGTCGGGGACTGAAGCTTTCTTT. This translates into CASSLAGSGTEAFF.

The chain combines TRBV7-8 with TRBJ2-3, with 8 bases that match TRBD2. The V segment lost 1 base and the J segment 2 bases; nucleotides outside the gene matches: 5. There are 16 residues in the CDR3. Germline values: CDR1 SGHVS, CDR2 FQNEAQ. The CDR3 DNA reads as TGTGCCAGCAGCTTAGTCGGCGGGGGGTACACAGATACGCAGTATTTT. Translation: CASSLVGGGYTDTQYF.

J is TRBJ1-2 and V is TRBV4-3, with TRBD1 matching 7 bases. The CDR3 has 18 amino acids. Germline V CDR1 and CDR2: LGHNA, YSLEER. With V trimmed by 0 bases and J by 4 bases, 14 bases remained unmatched. Written as DNA, the CDR3 is TGCGCCAGCAGCCAAGAGAGGGGGCGTGGGATGTTTACCTATGGCTACACCTTC. Protein sequence: CASSQERGRGMFTYGYTF.

This chain connects TRBV7-9 to TRBJ1-2; D unclear. Germline loops: CDR1 SEHNR, CDR2 FQNEAQ (reference sequence). The V gene lost 8 bases and the J gene lost 2 bases, with 18 bases spanning the gap. This CDR3 comprises 15 residues. The CDR3: CASYPTVVLNYGYTF. DNA for the CDR3: TGTGCCAGCTACCCGACGGTTGTACTAAACTATGGCTACACCTTC.

The chain's CDR3 is CASSGQVLTEAFF. The CDR3 DNA reads as TGTGCCAGCAGTGGACAGGTCCTCACTGAAGCTTTCTTT. The rearrangement uses TRBV2 and TRBJ1-1, with D perhaps matching TRBD1 (6 bases). With 4 bases removed from V and 4 bases from J, the gap between germline ends came to 10 bases. Germline CDR1 and CDR2: SNHLY and FYNNEI. CDR3 length equals 13 residues.

This chain links TRBV27 with TRBJ1-5; D unresolved. V shed 3 bases and J shed 5 bases, with 8 bases lying between them. Per germline, CDR1 MNHEY and CDR2 SMNVEV (reference sequence). The CDR3 runs 13 residues. CDR3 sequence (DNA): TGTGCCAGCAGTTTCGCAGATTATCAGCCCCAGCATTTT. Translating gives CASSFADYQPQHF.

This clone was detected once. The chain has TRBV19 and TRBJ1-5; tentative D call: TRBD1 (5 bases). CDR1 is LNHDA and CDR2 is SQIVND in the germline V gene (reference sequence). Trimming pared 6 bases from V and 5 bases from J, leaving 23 bases between. This CDR3 comprises 17 residues. In DNA, the CDR3 is TGTGCCAGTAGCCGACGGGGGTTCGGGGACCGTGATCAGCCCCAGCATTTT. Translation gives CASSRRGFGDRDQPQHF.